This T cell receptor beta chain is from a study of T cells in tuberculosis (dated by TCRdb to 2016 to 2018). Background on the whole study: In the study, CD1B tetramers and high-throughput TCR immunosequencing were combined to characterize T cells specific for the mycobacterial lipid antigen glucose monomycolate (GMM). In a South African clinical cohort, IGRA-negative adolescents, IGRA-positive adolescents with latent tuberculosis and adults with active tuberculosis were compared, with some 11 people in each group.

This clone was detected once. Its cognate antigen has yet to be identified. No base-level quality is on record; no much larger clone is a single base apart. At study entry, adolescents were screened for latent tuberculosis infection using a tuberculin skin test and the QuantiFERON-TB GOLD In-Tube IGRA. Immunosequencing was performed on unsorted cryopreserved PBMC, with 90,000 to 100,000 T cells per clinical donor covered on average. Eleven high schools in the Worcester region of the Western Cape, South Africa, served as enrollment sites for adolescents aged 12 to 18 years. Ten or so M. tuberculosis-infected and ten uninfected adolescents were selected with matching for age and sex. For the adolescents, PBMC were isolated by density centrifugation from freshly drawn heparinized blood and then cryopreserved. Inclusive of the bounding cysteine and phenylalanine, the CDR3 is 14 residues long. The CDR3 DNA has 42 bases and is translated from base 1. After removal of 3 bases from V and 4 bases from J, the junction retains 4 bases not matched to a gene. Sequences MDHEN (CDR1) and SYDVKM (CDR2) are obtained from the germline V gene.

General conclusions and limits of the study: Active tuberculosis TCR-alpha repertoires showed smaller mean NN-distances to GMM-specific TCRs than IGRA-negative controls, suggesting clonal expansion of these TCRs. Using GEM motif frequencies, a classifier achieved 60% to 70% accuracy, whereas a classifier built on the diverse GMM-specific repertoire got to under 90% accuracy (AUROC more than 0.85). Smaller NN-distances were partly driven by shorter CDR3-alpha lengths in active tuberculosis patients, and statistical significance was not reached for the TCR-beta difference. Clinical samples were chosen by availability of cryopreserved specimens, and active tuberculosis cases were adults while controls were adolescents.

TCR libraries were generated with the immunoSEQ multiplex PCR assay, using TCR-beta and/or TCR-alpha/delta assays for each sample. The amplified TCR libraries were sequenced on the Illumina high-throughput platform. The original methods were these. Clustering and dimensionality reduction were performed using pairwise TCRdist distances among GMM-specific receptors from ex vivo sorted or in vitro expanded T cells. Each clinical repertoire was scored by mean NN-distance, the average TCRdist to the nearest 10% of tetramer-positive reference sequences. GEM TCR motif frequency was calculated as the fraction of unique TCRs that matched known GEM sequences in V/J usage and CDR3 length. Active tuberculosis was classified by linear discriminant analysis with leave-one-out cross-validation, implemented in scikit-learn. TCRdb took this table from immuneACCESS and kept in-frame rearrangements with V and J called. Such tables lack part of the clones; where checked against another copy, unresolved V genes explain under half of the gap, and the rest is unexplained. The V and J calls and clone size are taken from that table; D and trimming were inferred from the DNA. This sample lists about 20,000 clones; 75% to 90% were detected once. The top ten clones comprise roughly 15% of the sample.

The chain was built from TRBV28 and TRBJ1-2; 8 central nucleotides agree with TRBD1. The sequenced sample was PBMCs. The receptor was isolated from a donor aged 10 to 29 with latent tuberculosis or without tuberculosis infection. The DNA is TGTGCCAGCAGTTTTGCCGGGACAGGCTATGGCTACACCTTC. The resulting protein is CASSFAGTGYGYTF.